The present entry profiles one TCR beta chain with its context. This clonotype came up many times. This receptor's antigen is unknown. No much larger clone exists at a distance of one base, and base qualities are not known. The CDR3 holds 13 amino acids from the cysteine to the phenylalanine. Only the CDR3 part of the read is kept: 39 bases, read in frame from the first base. Between the V and J ends, shortened by 2 bases and 3 bases respectively, the junction contains 5 bases. Reading the germline V gene (reference sequence) gives CDR1 MNHNY and CDR2 SVGAGI. Stable Graves' hyperthyroidism was defined as the absence of progression to ophthalmopathy over 18 months of follow-up. Hyperthyroidism patients were newly diagnosed, with disease duration under 2 months, and aged 18 to 65 years. Any patient with an uncontrolled infection, another autoimmune disease, pregnancy or lactation was excluded. Diagnoses were established on the basis of clinical symptoms, serum thyroxine and TRAb, thyroid ultrasound, and orbital computed tomography. Total RNA was extracted with Trizol reagent, and quality was checked on an Agilent 2100 Bioanalyzer.

The data derive from a study of T cells in Graves' hyperthyroidism and ophthalmopathy (dated by TCRdb to about 2019). Background on the whole study: To identify distinguishing TCR V-J signatures, a discovery cohort of 100 or so patients was used, comprising some 45 with Graves' ophthalmopathy and roughly 60 with stable Graves' hyperthyroidism. Prospective prediction of ophthalmopathy was tested in an independent validation cohort consisting of about 20 hyperthyroidism patients and more than 15 patients who later progressed to ophthalmopathy. The approximately 100 discovery patients were divided at random into training and test sets in a 7:3 ratio. In addition, the study compared T-cell repertoires in thyroid tissue and in blood from six Graves' hyperthyroidism patients. Following sampling, methimazole starting at 30 mg daily was given to hyperthyroidism patients, and high-dose intravenous methylprednisolone was given to ophthalmopathy patients. According to the paper, TCR Vbeta CDR3 sequencing was carried out on about 140 peripheral blood samples, which came from over 40 ophthalmopathy, some 73 hyperthyroidism and approximately 17 progressor patients.

The TCR beta CDR3 regions were amplified from the RNA transcripts. The first round of RT-PCR for the TCR CDR3 was performed with the HTBI primer set and the Qiagen OneStep RT-PCR kit. A second multiplex PCR round built the libraries, followed by size selection and purification. Libraries were sequenced paired-end with 100 bp reads on an Illumina HiSeq2000. In the original analysis: Raw data were processed with SOAPnuke, discarding reads with adapters, uncalled bases, mean Phred below 15, or no exact constant-primer or identifier match. COPE v1.2.5 was used to merge high-quality paired reads, and clonotypes were defined as unique nucleotide sequences. MiTCR v1.1 was used to align clonotypes to the IMGT TRBV, TRBD and TRBJ reference segments. Only V-J combinations with frequency above 0.0001, covering about 99% of repertoires, were analysed. The TCS score was defined as F50 (clonal expansion) divided by E x V (chaos), with BLOSUM62-based TCRdist calculated between CDR3 peptides within each V-J. Welch's t-statistics and random forest reduced just over 500 V-J features to under 15, which were used in a naive Bayes classifier (R e1071). The similarity between thyroid and blood repertoires was quantified using the Morisita-Horn index. TCRdb trimmed the raw reads at Q25, called clones with MiXCR and kept productive beta chains. Every CDR3 protein is listed once, alongside the most common genes and DNA of its rows. The V and J calls follow TCRdb's processing rather than the paper's. This sample is represented by 530,000 or so distinct CDR3 sequences; about 45% of them were singletons. In total, the top ten clones hold around 7.7% of the sample.

Overall results and qualifications from the work: Ophthalmopathy was separated from stable hyperthyroidism by a 13 V-J signature model, with around 90% sensitivity and around 81% specificity obtained in cross-validation and 80%/75% obtained in testing. Sample size was not statistically predetermined, and investigators were not blinded to group allocation. In validation, the model predicted progression to ophthalmopathy with approximately 70% sensitivity and over 72% specificity, a median of 6.5 months before onset. Most expanded thyroid clonotypes (frequency above 0.001) were also detected in blood, suggesting blood repertoires may reflect thyroid immune responses.

The TCR comes from a woman aged 18-29 years with Graves' hyperthyroidism. The chain was built from TRBV6-6 and TRBJ1-5; no D gene is confidently identified. The specimen was peripheral blood or thyroid tissue (not recorded which). The CDR3 amino acid sequence is: CASSYRINQPQHF. The DNA sequence reads TGTGCCAGCAGTTACCGGATCAATCAGCCCCAGCATTTT.